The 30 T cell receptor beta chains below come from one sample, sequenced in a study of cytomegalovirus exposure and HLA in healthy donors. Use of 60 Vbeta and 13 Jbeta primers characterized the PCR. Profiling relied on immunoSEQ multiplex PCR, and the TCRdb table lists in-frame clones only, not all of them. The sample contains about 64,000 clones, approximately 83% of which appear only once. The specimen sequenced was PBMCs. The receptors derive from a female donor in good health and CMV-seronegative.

CDR3 DNA: TGCGCCAGCAGCCATATCTACGAGCAGTACTTC. This encodes CASSHIYEQYF. The V and J genes are TRBV4-1 and TRBJ2-7; D unresolved. Germline lookup yields CDR1 MGHRA and CDR2 YSYEKL. V lost 3 bases and J 3 bases, leaving 3 bases between the germline ends. The CDR3 extends over 11 amino acids.

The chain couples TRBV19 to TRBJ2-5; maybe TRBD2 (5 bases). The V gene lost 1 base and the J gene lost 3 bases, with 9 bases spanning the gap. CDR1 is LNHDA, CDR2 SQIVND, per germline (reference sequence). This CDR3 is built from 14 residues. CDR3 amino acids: CASSIGRAEETQYF. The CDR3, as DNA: TGTGCCAGTAGTATAGGGCGGGCAGAAGAGACCCAGTACTTC.

This CDR3 reads CASSYDTINSGNTIYF. DNA for the CDR3: TGTGCCAGCAGTTATGACACCATCAACTCTGGAAACACCATATATTTT. The rearrangement joins TRBV6-5 to TRBJ1-3; D not resolved. V dropped 3 bases and J dropped 0 bases, with 12 bases sitting between them. The CDR3 totals 16 residues. Germline V lookup: CDR1 MNHEY, CDR2 SVGAGI.

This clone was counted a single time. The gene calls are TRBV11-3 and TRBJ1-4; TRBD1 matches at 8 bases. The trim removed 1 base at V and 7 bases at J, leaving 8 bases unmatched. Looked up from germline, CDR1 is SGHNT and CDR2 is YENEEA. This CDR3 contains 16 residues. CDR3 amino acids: CASSLASRGRFEKLFF. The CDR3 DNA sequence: TGTGCCAGCAGCTTAGCCAGCAGGGGGCGATTTGAAAAACTGTTTTTT.

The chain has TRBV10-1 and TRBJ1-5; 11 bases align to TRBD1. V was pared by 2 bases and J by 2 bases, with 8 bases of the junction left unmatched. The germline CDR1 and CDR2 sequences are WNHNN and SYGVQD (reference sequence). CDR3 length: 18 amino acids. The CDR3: CASSETEGTGGGNQPQHF. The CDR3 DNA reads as TGCGCCAGCAGTGAGACCGAAGGGACAGGGGGAGGCAATCAGCCCCAGCATTTT.

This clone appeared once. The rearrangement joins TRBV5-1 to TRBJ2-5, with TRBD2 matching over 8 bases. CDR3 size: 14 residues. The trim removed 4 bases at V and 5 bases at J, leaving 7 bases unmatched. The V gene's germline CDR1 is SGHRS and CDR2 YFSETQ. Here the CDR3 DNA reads TGCGCCAGCAGCCCCCGGGAGGGGCAGGAGACCCAGTACTTC. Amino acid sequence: CASSPREGQETQYF.

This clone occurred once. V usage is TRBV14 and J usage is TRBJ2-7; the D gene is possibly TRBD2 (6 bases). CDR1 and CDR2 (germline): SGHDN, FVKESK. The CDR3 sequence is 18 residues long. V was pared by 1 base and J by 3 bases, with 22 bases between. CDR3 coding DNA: TGTGCCAGCAGCCAAGTGGGTCCTTGGGGGACTTTAAGCTACGAGCAGTACTTC. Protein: CASSQVGPWGTLSYEQYF.

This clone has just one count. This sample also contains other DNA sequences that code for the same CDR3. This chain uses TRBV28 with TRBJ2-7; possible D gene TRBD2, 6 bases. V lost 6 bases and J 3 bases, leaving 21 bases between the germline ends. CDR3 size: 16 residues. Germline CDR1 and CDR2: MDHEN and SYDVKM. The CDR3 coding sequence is TGTGCCAGCAGCACACTCCGGGGGAGCCCTTTCTACGAGCAGTACTTC. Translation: CASSTLRGSPFYEQYF.

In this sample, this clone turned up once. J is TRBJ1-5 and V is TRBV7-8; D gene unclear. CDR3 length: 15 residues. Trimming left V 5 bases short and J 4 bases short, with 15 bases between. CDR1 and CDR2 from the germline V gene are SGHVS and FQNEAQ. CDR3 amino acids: CASSGGVKINQPQHF. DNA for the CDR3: TGTGCCAGCAGCGGAGGTGTGAAGATTAATCAGCCCCAGCATTTT.

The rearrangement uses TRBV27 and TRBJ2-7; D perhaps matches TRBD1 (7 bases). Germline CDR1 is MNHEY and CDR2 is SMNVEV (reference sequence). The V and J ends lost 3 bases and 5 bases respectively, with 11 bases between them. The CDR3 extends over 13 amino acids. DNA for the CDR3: TGTGCCAGCAGTTTGACAGGGAGGCACGAGCAGTACTTC. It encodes CASSLTGRHEQYF.

In DNA form, the CDR3 reads TGTGCCAGCAGTTTCCTGCGGGACAGGGCGCTATCCTACGAGCAGTACTTC. Its protein is CASSFLRDRALSYEQYF. V and J are TRBV27 and TRBJ2-7, with TRBD1 matching over 9 bases. The germline gives CDR1 MNHEY, CDR2 SMNVEV (reference sequence). Losses at the gene ends were 3 bases for V and 1 base for J; bases not matched to a gene: 10. CDR3 size: 17 residues.

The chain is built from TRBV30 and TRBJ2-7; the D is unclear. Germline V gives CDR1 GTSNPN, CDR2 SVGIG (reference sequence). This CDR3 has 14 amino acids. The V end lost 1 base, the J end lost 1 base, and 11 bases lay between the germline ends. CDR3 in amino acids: CAWSAPGLSYEQYF. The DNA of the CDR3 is TGTGCCTGGAGTGCCCCGGGTCTATCCTACGAGCAGTACTTC.

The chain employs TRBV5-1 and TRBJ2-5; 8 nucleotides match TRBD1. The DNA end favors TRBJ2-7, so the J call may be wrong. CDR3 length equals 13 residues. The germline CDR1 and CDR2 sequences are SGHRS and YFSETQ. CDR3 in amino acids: CASSPRTGREQYF. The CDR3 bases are TGCGCCAGCAGCCCCAGGACAGGGCGCGAGCAGTACTTC.

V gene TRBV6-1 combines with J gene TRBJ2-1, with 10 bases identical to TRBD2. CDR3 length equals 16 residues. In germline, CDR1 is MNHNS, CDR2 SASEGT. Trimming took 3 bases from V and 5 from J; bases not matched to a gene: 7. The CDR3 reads CASSEDSGRRDNEQFF. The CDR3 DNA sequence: TGTGCCAGCAGTGAGGATAGCGGGAGGAGGGACAATGAGCAGTTCTTC.

The CDR3 region is CASSSGHTNTEAFF. As DNA, the CDR3 is TGTGCCAGCAGTTCGGGACACACGAACACTGAAGCTTTCTTT. J is TRBJ1-1 and V is TRBV28; tentative D call: TRBD1 (6 bases). This CDR3 has 14 residues. Germline V gene data show CDR1 as MDHEN and CDR2 as SYDVKM. Trimming took off 4 bases at V and 1 base at J, with 10 bases between the two ends.

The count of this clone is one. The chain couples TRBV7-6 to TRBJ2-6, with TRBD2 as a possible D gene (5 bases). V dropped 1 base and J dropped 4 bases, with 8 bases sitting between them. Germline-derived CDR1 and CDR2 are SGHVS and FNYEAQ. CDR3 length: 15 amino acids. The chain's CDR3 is CASSLGGSGANVLTF. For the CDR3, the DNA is TGTGCCAGCAGCTTAGGAGGGTCGGGGGCCAACGTCCTGACTTTC.

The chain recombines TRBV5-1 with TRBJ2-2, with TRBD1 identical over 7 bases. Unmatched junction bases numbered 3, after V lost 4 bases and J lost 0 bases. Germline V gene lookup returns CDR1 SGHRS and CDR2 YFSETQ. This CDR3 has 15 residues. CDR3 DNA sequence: TGCGCCAGCAGCACGGGACAGACGAACACCGGGGAGCTGTTTTTT. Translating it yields CASSTGQTNTGELFF.

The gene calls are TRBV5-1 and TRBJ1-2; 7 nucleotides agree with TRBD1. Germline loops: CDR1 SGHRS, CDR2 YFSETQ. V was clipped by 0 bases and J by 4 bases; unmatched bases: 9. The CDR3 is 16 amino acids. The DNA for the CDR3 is TGCGCCAGCAGCTTGGCTTCCGGGACAGCGACCTATGGCTACACCTTC. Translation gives CASSLASGTATYGYTF. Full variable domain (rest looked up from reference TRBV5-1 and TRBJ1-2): KAGVTQTPRYLIKTRGQQVTLSCSPISGHRSVSWYQQTPGQGLQFLFEYFSETQRNKGNFPGRFSGRQFSNSRSEMNVSTLELGDSALYLCASSLASGTATYGYTFGSGTRLTVV.

Here the CDR3 reads CASSPVGGRAPNTQYF. CDR3 bases: TGTGCCAGCTCACCCGTTGGGGGCCGCGCACCAAATACGCAGTATTTT. V usage is TRBV18 and J usage is TRBJ2-3; D is possibly TRBD1 (6 bases). This CDR3 contains 16 residues. The germline gives CDR1 KGHSH, CDR2 LQKENI. The V and J ends lost 3 bases and 7 bases respectively, with 20 bases between them.

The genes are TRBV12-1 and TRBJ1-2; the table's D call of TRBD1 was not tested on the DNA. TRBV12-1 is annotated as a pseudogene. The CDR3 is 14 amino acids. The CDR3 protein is CASSFALRERGYTF. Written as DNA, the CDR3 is TGTGCCAGCAGCTTTGCGCTCAGGGAACGCGGCTACACCTTC.

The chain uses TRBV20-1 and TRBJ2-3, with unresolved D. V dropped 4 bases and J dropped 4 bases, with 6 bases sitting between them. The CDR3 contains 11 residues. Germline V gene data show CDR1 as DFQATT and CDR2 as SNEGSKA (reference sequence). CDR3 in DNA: TGCAGTGCTACGAGGTCAGATACGCAGTATTTT. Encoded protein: CSATRSDTQYF.

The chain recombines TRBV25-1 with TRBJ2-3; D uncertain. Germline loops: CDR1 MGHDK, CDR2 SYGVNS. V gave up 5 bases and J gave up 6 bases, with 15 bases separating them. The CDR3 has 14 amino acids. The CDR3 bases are TGTGCCAGCAGTAGTAGCAATCTCAAGGATACGCAGTATTTT. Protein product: CASSSSNLKDTQYF. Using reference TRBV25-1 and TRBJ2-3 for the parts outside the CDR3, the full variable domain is EADIYQTPRYLVIGTGKKITLECSQTMGHDKMYWYQQDPGMELHLIHYSYGVNSTEKGDLSSESTVSRIRTEHFPLTLESARPSHTSQYLCASSSSNLKDTQYFGPGTRLTVL.

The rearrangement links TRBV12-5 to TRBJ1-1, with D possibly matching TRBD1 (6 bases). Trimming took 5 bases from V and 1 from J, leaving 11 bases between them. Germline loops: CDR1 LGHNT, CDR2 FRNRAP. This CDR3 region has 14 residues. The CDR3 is CASGTSQGNTEAFF. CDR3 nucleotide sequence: TGTGCTAGTGGTACCTCACAGGGGAACACTGAAGCTTTCTTT.

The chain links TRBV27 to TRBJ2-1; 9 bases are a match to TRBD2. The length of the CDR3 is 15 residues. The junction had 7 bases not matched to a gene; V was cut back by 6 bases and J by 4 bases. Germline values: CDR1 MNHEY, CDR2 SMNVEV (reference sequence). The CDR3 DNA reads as TGTGCCAGCAGCACCCCGGGACTAGCTTACAATGAGCAGTTCTTC. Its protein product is CASSTPGLAYNEQFF.

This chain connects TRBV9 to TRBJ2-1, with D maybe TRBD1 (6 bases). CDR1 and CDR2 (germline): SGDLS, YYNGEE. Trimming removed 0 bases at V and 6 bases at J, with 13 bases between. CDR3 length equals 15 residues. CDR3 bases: TGTGCCAGCAGCGTAGAACAGGGCCTCTCCAATGAGCAGTTCTTC. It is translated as CASSVEQGLSNEQFF. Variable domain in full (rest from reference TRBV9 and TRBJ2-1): DSGVTQTPKHLITATGQRVTLRCSPRSGDLSVYWYQQSLDQGLQFLIQYYNGEERAKGNILERFSAQQFPDLHSELNLSSLELGDSALYFCASSVEQGLSNEQFFGPGTRLTVL.

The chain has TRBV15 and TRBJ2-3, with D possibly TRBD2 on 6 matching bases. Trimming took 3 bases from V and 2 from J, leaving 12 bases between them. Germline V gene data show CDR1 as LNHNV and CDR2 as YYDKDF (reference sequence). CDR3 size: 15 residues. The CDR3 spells CATSSGTLNTDTQYF. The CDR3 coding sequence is TGTGCCACCAGCAGCGGGACTCTTAACACAGATACGCAGTATTTT.

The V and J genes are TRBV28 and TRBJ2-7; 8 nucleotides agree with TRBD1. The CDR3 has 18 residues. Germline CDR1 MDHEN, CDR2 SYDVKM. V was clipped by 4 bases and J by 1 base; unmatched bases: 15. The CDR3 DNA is TGTGCCAGCAGTTCACCGCACCCTGGACAGGGCGCGTCCTACGAGCAGTACTTC. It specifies CASSSPHPGQGASYEQYF.

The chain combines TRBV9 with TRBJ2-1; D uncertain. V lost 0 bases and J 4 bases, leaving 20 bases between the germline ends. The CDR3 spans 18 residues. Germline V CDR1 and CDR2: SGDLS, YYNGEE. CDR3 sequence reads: CASSVGPENPTLYNEQFF. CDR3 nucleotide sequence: TGTGCCAGCAGCGTAGGTCCCGAAAACCCTACCCTTTACAATGAGCAGTTCTTC.

CDR3 amino acids: CASSLGQTPDTQYF. CDR3 coding DNA: TGTGCCAGCAGCCTCGGACAGACGCCAGATACGCAGTATTTT. The chain has TRBV7-2 and TRBJ2-3; tentatively, D is TRBD1 (6 bases). The germline gives CDR1 SGHTA, CDR2 FQGNSA. The CDR3 contains 14 residues. Trimming shortened V by 5 bases and J by 4 bases, and 13 bases separated the two germline ends.

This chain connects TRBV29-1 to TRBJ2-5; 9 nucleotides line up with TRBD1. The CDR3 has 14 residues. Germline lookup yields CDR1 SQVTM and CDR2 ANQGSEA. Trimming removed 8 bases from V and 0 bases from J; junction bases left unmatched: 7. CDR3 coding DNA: TGCAGCTCTGGGACAGGGTGGTACCAAGAGACCCAGTACTTC. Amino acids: CSSGTGWYQETQYF.